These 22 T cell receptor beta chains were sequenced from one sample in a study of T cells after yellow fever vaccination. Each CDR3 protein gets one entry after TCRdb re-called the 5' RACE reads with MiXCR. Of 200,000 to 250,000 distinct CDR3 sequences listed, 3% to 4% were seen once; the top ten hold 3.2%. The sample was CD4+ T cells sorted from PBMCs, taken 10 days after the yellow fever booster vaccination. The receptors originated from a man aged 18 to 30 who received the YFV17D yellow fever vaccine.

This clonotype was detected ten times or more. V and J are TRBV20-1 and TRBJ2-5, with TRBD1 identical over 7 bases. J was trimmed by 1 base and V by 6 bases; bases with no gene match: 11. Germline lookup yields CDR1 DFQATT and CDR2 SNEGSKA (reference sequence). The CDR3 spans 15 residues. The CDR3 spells CSAIPRTGFQETQYF. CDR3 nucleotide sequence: TGCAGTGCCATCCCAAGGACAGGATTCCAAGAGACCCAGTACTTC.

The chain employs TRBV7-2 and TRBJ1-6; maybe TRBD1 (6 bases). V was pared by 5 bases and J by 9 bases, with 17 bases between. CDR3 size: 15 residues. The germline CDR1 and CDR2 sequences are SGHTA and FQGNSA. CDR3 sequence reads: CASSGRDILSSPLHF. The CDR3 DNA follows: TGTGCCAGCAGCGGCCGGGACATACTGAGTTCACCCCTCCACTTT.

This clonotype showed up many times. In DNA, the CDR3 is TGCAGTGCTACCGGGACCAGCTCCTATAATTCACCCCTCCACTTT. Protein: CSATGTSSYNSPLHF. The chain has TRBV20-1 and TRBJ1-6; a weak D match, TRBD1 (5 bases). The V and J ends lost 4 bases and 0 bases respectively, with 10 bases between them. Germline V gene data show CDR1 as DFQATT and CDR2 as SNEGSKA (reference sequence). The CDR3 extends over 15 amino acids.

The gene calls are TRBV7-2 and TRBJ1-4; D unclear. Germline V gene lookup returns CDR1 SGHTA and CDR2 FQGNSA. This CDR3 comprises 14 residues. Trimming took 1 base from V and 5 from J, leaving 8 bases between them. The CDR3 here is CASSLDKTNEKLFF. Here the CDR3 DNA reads TGTGCCAGCAGCTTAGATAAAACCAATGAAAAACTGTTTTTT. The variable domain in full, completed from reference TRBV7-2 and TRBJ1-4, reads GAGVSQSPSNKVTEKGKDVELRCDPISGHTALYWYRQSLGQGLEFLIYFQGNSAPDKSGLPSDRFSAERTGGSVSTLTIQRTQQEDSAVYLCASSLDKTNEKLFFGSGTQLSVL.

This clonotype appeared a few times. The CDR3 region has the DNA TGCAGTGGCAGCCCGGGGACAGCAGGCAATCAGCCCCAGCATTTT. Residues: CSGSPGTAGNQPQHF. The rearrangement links TRBV20-1 to TRBJ1-5; 7 bases align to TRBD1. CDR1 is DFQATT, CDR2 SNEGSKA, per germline (reference sequence). After removal of 7 bases from V and 2 bases from J, the junction contained 11 bases not matched to a gene. The CDR3 is made up of 15 amino acids.

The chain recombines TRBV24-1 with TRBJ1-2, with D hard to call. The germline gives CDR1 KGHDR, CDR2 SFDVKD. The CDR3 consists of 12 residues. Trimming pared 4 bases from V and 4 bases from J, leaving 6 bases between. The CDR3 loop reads CATSESGYGYTF. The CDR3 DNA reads TGTGCCACCAGTGAATCAGGCTATGGCTACACCTTC.

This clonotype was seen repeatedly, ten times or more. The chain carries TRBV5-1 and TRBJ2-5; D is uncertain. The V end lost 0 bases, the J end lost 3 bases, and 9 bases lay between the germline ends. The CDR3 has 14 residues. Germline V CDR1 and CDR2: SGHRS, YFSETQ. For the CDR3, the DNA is TGCGCCAGCAGCTTGGCAATGGGTGAAGAGACCCAGTACTTC. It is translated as CASSLAMGEETQYF.

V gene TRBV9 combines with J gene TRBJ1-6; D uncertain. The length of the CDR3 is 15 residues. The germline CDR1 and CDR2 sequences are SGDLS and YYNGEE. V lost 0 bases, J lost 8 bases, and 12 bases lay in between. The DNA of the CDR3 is TGTGCCAGCAGCGTAGACCCAGGACGAGATTCACCCCTCCACTTT. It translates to CASSVDPGRDSPLHF.

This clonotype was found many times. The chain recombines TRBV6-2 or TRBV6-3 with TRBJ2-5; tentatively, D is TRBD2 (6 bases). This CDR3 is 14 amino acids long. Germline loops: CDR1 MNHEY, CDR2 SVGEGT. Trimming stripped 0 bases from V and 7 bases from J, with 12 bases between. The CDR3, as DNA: TGTGCCAGCAGTTACTCAGGGACTTCTGGGACCCAGTACTTC. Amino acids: CASSYSGTSGTQYF.

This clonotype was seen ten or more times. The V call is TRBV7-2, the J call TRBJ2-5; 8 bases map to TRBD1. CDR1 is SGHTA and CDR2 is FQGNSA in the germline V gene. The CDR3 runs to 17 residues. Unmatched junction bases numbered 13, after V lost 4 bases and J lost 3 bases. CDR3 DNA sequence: TGTGCCAGCAGCTCGGACAGGGCCCTTCTCTGGGAAGAGACCCAGTACTTC. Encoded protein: CASSSDRALLWEETQYF. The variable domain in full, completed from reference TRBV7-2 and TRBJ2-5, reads GAGVSQSPSNKVTEKGKDVELRCDPISGHTALYWYRQSLGQGLEFLIYFQGNSAPDKSGLPSDRFSAERTGGSVSTLTIQRTQQEDSAVYLCASSSDRALLWEETQYFGPGTRLLVL.

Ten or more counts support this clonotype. CDR3 in amino acids: CASSLLTGGTEAFF. The CDR3 nucleotides read TGTGCCAGCAGCCTCCTAACGGGAGGAACTGAAGCTTTCTTT. The chain employs TRBV14 and TRBJ1-1; D is ambiguous. The CDR3 has 14 residues. V was cut by 4 bases and J by 5 bases, with 14 bases left in between. The germline V gene has CDR1 SGHDN and CDR2 FVKESK.

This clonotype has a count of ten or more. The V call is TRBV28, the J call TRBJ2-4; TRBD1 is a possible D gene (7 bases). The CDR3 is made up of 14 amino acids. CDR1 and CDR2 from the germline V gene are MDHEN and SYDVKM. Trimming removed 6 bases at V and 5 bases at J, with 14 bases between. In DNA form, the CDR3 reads TGTGCCAGCAGCCCAGGGGGGTCCCAAAACATTCAGTACTTC. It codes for CASSPGGSQNIQYF.

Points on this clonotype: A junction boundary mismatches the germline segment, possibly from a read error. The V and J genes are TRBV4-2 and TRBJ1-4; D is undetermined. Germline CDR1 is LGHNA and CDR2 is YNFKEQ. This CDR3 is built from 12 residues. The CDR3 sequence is CASSQITEILFF. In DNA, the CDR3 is TGTGCCAGCAGCCAAATTACGGAAATACTGTTTTTT.

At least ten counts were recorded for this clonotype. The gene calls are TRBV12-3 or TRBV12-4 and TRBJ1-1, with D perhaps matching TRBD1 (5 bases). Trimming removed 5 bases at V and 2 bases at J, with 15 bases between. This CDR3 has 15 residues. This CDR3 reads CASSPHTGPNTEAFF. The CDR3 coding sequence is TGTGCCAGCAGTCCACATACAGGACCTAACACTGAAGCTTTCTTT.

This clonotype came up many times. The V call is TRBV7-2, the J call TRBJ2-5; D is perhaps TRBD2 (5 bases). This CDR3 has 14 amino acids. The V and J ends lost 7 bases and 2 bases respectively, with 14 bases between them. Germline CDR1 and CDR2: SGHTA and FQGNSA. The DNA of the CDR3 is TGTGCCAGCATCGAAAGGACGGGACAAGAGACCCAGTACTTC. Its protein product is CASIERTGQETQYF.

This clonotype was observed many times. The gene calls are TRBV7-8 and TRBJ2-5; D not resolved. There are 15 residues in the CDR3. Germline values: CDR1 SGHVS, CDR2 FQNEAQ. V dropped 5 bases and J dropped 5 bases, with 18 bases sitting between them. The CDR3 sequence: CASSPKRPAKETQYF. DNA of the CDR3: TGTGCCAGCAGCCCCAAAAGGCCAGCAAAGGAGACCCAGTACTTC.

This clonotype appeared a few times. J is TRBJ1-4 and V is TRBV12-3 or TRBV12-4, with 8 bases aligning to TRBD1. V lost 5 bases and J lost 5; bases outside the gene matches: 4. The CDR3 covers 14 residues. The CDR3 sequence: CASSPRDRNEKLFF. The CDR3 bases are TGTGCCAGCAGTCCCCGGGACAGGAATGAAAAACTGTTTTTT.

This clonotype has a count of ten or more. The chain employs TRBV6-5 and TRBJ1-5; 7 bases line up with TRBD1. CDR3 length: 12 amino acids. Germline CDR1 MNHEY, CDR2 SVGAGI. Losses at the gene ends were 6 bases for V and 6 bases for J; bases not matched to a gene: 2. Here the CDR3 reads CASRTGIQPQHF. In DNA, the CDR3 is TGTGCCAGCAGGACAGGGATTCAGCCCCAGCATTTT.

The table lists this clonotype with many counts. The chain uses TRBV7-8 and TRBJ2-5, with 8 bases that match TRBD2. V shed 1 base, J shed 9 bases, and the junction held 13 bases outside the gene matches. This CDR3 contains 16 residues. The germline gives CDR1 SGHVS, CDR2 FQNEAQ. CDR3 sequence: CASSLELWRGVPSQYF. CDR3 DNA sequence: TGTGCCAGCAGCTTAGAGTTGTGGCGGGGGGTCCCTTCCCAGTACTTC.

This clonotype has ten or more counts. The CDR3 DNA reads TGCGCCAGCAGCCAAAGGGACAGCCCAACCTATGGCTACACCTTC. It specifies CASSQRDSPTYGYTF. The chain joins TRBV4-3 to TRBJ1-2, with 7 bases that match TRBD1. The CDR3 consists of 15 residues. The V gene's germline CDR1 is LGHNA and CDR2 YSLEER. The V gene end was trimmed by 2 bases and the J gene end by 4 bases; junction bases not matched to a gene: 7.

CDR3 sequence: CASSQLAGTDSYNEQFF. CDR3 DNA: TGCGCCAGCAGTCAGCTTGCCGGGACAGACTCCTACAATGAGCAGTTCTTC. This chain links TRBV23-1 with TRBJ2-1, with 7 bases aligning to TRBD1. TRBV23-1 has ORF status, its function being uncertain. V was pared by 3 bases and J by 0 bases, with 8 bases of the junction left unmatched. This CDR3 is 17 amino acids long.

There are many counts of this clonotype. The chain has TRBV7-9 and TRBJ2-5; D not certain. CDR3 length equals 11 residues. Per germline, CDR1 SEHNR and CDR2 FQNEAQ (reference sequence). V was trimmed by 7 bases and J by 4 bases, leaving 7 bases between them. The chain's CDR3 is CASTRAETQYF. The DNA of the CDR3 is TGTGCCAGCACCAGAGCAGAGACCCAGTACTTC. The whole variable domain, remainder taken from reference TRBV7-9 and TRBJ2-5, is DTGVSQNPRHKITKRGQNVTFRCDPISEHNRLYWYRQTLGQGPEFLTYFQNEAQLEKSRLLSDRFSAERPKGSFSTLEIQRTEQGDSAMYLCASTRAETQYFGPGTRLLVL.